Listed below are T cell receptor beta chains from one sample, sequenced in a study of T cell responses to AZD1222 COVID-19 vaccine. Sequenced by immunoSEQ multiplex PCR; TCRdb stores in-frame clones only, minus some. Of roughly 120,000 clones listed, approximately 90% are singletons. The input for sequencing was peripheral blood, taken 28 days after the second AZD1222 dose. Receptors were obtained from an adult who received the AZD1222 COVID-19 vaccine. Both conserved end residues are part of each CDR3. Fields, in order: V gene, clone size, J gene, D gene, CDR3 protein, CDR3 DNA. The D gene is left open where the match is weak. Size is stated for part of the rows, as once, few or many counts, or as a class when the clone is expanded.

>TRBV4-2|NA|TRBJ2-1|NA
CASSQSFGLEMESSYNEQFF
TGTGCCAGCAGCCAATCTTTTGGGCTAGAAATGGAGAGCTCCTACAATGAGCAGTTCTTC
>TRBV19|once|TRBJ2-1|TRBD1
CASRLQGSVSDEQFF
TGTGCCAGTAGATTACAGGGGTCCGTGTCAGATGAGCAGTTCTTC
>TRBV7-9|once|TRBJ2-1|TRBD1
CASSSDRDQLGNEQFF
TGTGCCAGCAGCTCGGACAGGGACCAGCTAGGCAATGAGCAGTTCTTC
>TRBV3-1/TRBV3-2|NA|TRBJ2-7|TRBD2
CASSQPGTSYEQYF
TGTGCCAGCAGCCAACCCGGGACTAGCTACGAGCAGTACTTC
>TRBV27|NA|TRBJ1-2|NA
CASSPLMTDNYGYTF
TGTGCCAGCAGTCCCCTGATGACAGATAACTATGGCTACACCTTC
>TRBV28|NA|TRBJ1-5|TRBD1
CASRPNRGRGRSGQPQHF
TGTGCCAGCAGGCCTAACAGGGGGCGAGGGCGGTCGGGTCAGCCCCAGCATTTT
>TRBV7-9|NA|TRBJ2-7|NA
CASSLSSIGSQGHEQYF
TGTGCCAGCAGCTTATCCTCTATAGGGTCCCAGGGGCACGAGCAGTACTTC
>TRBV21-1|NA|TRBJ1-2|NA
CASSKTLEGYTF
TGTGCCAGCAGCAAAACCCTCGAGGGCTACACCTTC
>TRBV28|NA|TRBJ1-5|TRBD1
CASSFPGTGARQPQHF
TGTGCCAGCAGTTTTCCCGGGACAGGGGCTCGGCAGCCCCAGCATTTT
>TRBV28|NA|TRBJ1-5|TRBD1
CASSQQGAGQPQHF
TGTGCCAGCAGTCAACAGGGGGCAGGTCAGCCCCAGCATTTT
>TRBV10-3|NA|TRBJ1-5|NA
CAISDNGFSQPQHF
TGTGCCATCAGTGACAACGGGTTTAGTCAGCCCCAGCATTTT
>TRBV18|NA|TRBJ1-3|NA
CASSPRRDVSSGNTIYF
TGTGCCAGCTCACCACGAAGGGATGTAAGCTCTGGAAACACCATATATTTT
>TRBV5-1|NA|TRBJ1-1|TRBD1
CASSLARGQRSGRDTEAFF
TGCGCCAGCAGCTTGGCCCGGGGACAGCGCTCAGGACGCGACACTGAAGCTTTCTTT
>TRBV6-2/TRBV6-3|NA|TRBJ1-4|NA
CASSGQGRQRNEKLFF
TGTGCCAGCAGTGGCCAAGGGAGGCAAAGGAATGAAAAACTGTTTTTT
>TRBV6-6|once|TRBJ1-1|TRBD1
CASLWPGQGITEAFF
TGTGCCAGCCTTTGGCCGGGACAGGGGATCACTGAAGCTTTCTTT
>TRBV19|NA|TRBJ1-5|TRBD1
CASSMGQSYSNQPQHF
TGTGCCAGTAGTATGGGACAGTCCTATAGCAATCAGCCCCAGCATTTT
>TRBV11-2|NA|TRBJ1-2|NA
CASSYYSAGNYGYTF
TGTGCCAGCAGCTATTACAGCGCAGGGAACTATGGCTACACCTTC
>TRBV4-2|NA|TRBJ2-2|TRBD2
CASSQGASGDVTGELFF
TGTGCCAGCAGCCAAGGGGCTAGCGGGGACGTAACCGGGGAGCTGTTTTTT
>TRBV7-9|NA|TRBJ2-1|NA
CASRRVTEQFF
TGTGCCAGCAGACGTGTGACGGAGCAGTTCTTC
>TRBV24-1|NA|TRBJ2-7|TRBD1
CATSDSQGLGYEQYF
TGTGCCACCAGTGATTCACAGGGGCTTGGTTACGAGCAGTACTTC
>TRBV9|NA|TRBJ1-6|TRBD1
CASSVGQGASPLHF
TGTGCCAGCAGCGTTGGACAGGGGGCTTCACCCCTCCACTTT
>TRBV19|NA|TRBJ1-2|TRBD1
CASSTGTGVGNYGYTF
TGTGCCAGTAGTACCGGGACAGGGGTTGGGAACTATGGCTACACCTTC